The 11 T cell receptor beta chains reported below all come from one sample, sequenced in a study of T cell changes during pregnancy in multiple sclerosis. Here immunoSEQ multiplex PCR was the method, and the copy in TCRdb shows in-frame clones only, minus some. In the table there are some 77,000 clones, roughly 92% of which are singletons. The sample was peripheral blood, taken in the second trimester of pregnancy. The source of these receptors is a female donor in good health, enrolled as a control in a pregnancy study.

V is TRBV27 and J is TRBJ2-3; 7 bases align to TRBD2. CDR3 length: 15 amino acids. The germline CDR1 and CDR2 sequences are MNHEY and SMNVEV (reference sequence). V lost 2 bases, J lost 2 bases, and 4 bases stayed unmatched. The CDR3 DNA reads TGTGCCAGCAGTTTAAAGCGGGGATACACAGATACGCAGTATTTT. This gives the protein CASSLKRGYTDTQYF.

The rearrangement uses TRBV19 and TRBJ1-6, with D uncertain. Trimming shortened V by 5 bases and J by 7 bases, and 15 bases separated the two germline ends. Germline CDR1 is LNHDA and CDR2 is SQIVND (reference sequence). The CDR3 loop spans 15 amino acids. CDR3 sequence (DNA): TGTGCCAGTAGTCTTTCTGCACAGAGAAATTCACCCCTCCACTTT. This translates into CASSLSAQRNSPLHF.

V gene TRBV4-2 combines with J gene TRBJ1-1, with D hard to call. V was shortened by 4 bases and J by 1 base, with 10 bases between the two germline ends. The CDR3 loop spans 14 amino acids. Germline CDR1 reads LGHNA; CDR2 reads YNFKEQ. DNA for the CDR3: TGTGCCAGCAGCCCGACCCGGGGGAACACTGAAGCTTTCTTT. This translates into CASSPTRGNTEAFF.

The chain uses TRBV15 and TRBJ2-1, with D tentatively TRBD2 (5 bases). Deletions cut 1 base from V and 10 bases from J, with 11 bases between. Germline values: CDR1 LNHNV, CDR2 YYDKDF (reference sequence). The CDR3 is made up of 13 amino acids. This CDR3 reads CATSRGGGSEQFF. The CDR3, as DNA: TGTGCCACCAGCAGAGGCGGTGGGAGCGAGCAGTTCTTC.

This clone showed up just once. In the same sample, other DNA sequences code for this CDR3. The chain links TRBV5-1 to TRBJ2-7; tentatively, D is TRBD1 (5 bases). The CDR3 extends over 15 amino acids. Trimming shortened V by 0 bases and J by 4 bases, and 14 bases separated the two germline ends. Germline CDR1 and CDR2: SGHRS and YFSETQ. The CDR3 spells CASSLEGRAGYEQYF. The CDR3 nucleotides read TGCGCCAGCAGCTTGGAGGGCAGGGCCGGGTACGAGCAGTACTTC.

The chain uses TRBV5-6 and TRBJ2-2; D is perhaps TRBD2 (6 bases). The ends were cut back, 4 bases at V and 9 bases at J, with 19 bases in the middle. CDR1 is SGHDT and CDR2 is YYEEEE in the germline V gene. The CDR3 is 15 residues long. Written as DNA, the CDR3 is TGTGCCAGCAGCCTCCGGCGGGACTTTTCTCGGGAGCTGTTTTTT. Translating it yields CASSLRRDFSRELFF.

The J gene is TRBJ2-2, the V gene TRBV10-2; D gene unclear. CDR3 size: 14 residues. The germline gives CDR1 WSHSY, CDR2 SAAADI. The V end lost 3 bases, the J end lost 1 base, and 6 bases lay between the germline ends. CDR3 region: CASSERVNTGELFF. The CDR3 nucleotides read TGCGCCAGCAGTGAACGGGTGAACACCGGGGAGCTGTTTTTT.

The chain has TRBV10-3 and TRBJ1-5; TRBD1 is a possible D gene (5 bases). Deletions cut 3 bases from V and 1 base from J, with 7 bases between. Germline CDR1 and CDR2: ENHRY and SYGVKD. The CDR3 is 14 residues long. CDR3 nucleotides: TGTGCCATCAGTGATCAGGGAAGCAATCAGCCCCAGCATTTT. Amino acids: CAISDQGSNQPQHF.

This chain links TRBV2 with TRBJ1-4, with D unresolved. Per germline, CDR1 SNHLY and CDR2 FYNNEI. CDR3 length: 13 residues. V was trimmed by 1 base and J by 8 bases, leaving 8 bases between them. The CDR3 DNA sequence: TGTGCCAGCAGTGAAGTAGCGGGGGAAAAACTGTTTTTT. This encodes CASSEVAGEKLFF.

The chain uses TRBV7-9 and TRBJ2-1; the match to TRBD2 covers 10 bases. Germline CDR1 and CDR2: SEHNR and FQNEAQ (reference sequence). The CDR3 is made up of 14 amino acids. The V gene end was trimmed by 5 bases and the J gene end by 4 bases; junction bases not matched to a gene: 2. The CDR3 coding sequence is TGTGCCAGCAGCCCGACTAGCGGGTACAATGAGCAGTTCTTC. Protein: CASSPTSGYNEQFF.

This clone was detected only once. The chain combines TRBV5-6 with TRBJ2-5; 7 bases align to TRBD1. The V and J ends lost 3 bases and 5 bases, in that order; junction bases with no gene match: 13. The CDR3 is made up of 16 amino acids. Germline V gives CDR1 SGHDT, CDR2 YYEEEE. The DNA of the CDR3 is TGTGCCAGCAGCTCCGGGACAGATAATACTTGGGAGACCCAGTACTTC. It yields the protein CASSSGTDNTWETQYF.